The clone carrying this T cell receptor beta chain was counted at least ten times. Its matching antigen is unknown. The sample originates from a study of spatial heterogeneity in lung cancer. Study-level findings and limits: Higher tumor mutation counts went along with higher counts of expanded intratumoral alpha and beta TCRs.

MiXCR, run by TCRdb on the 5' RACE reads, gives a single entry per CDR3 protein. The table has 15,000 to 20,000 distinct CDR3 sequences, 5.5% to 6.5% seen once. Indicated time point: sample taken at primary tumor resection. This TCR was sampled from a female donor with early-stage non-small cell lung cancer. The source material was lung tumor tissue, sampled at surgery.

The CDR3 loop is CASGQGIIQYF. The CDR3 region has the DNA TGTGCCAGCGGGCAGGGGATCATTCAGTACTTC. The rearrangement joins TRBV6-1 to TRBJ2-4, with a possible D match to TRBD1 (6 bases). Germline V gene lookup returns CDR1 MNHNS and CDR2 SASEGT. The V gene lost 8 bases and the J gene lost 9 bases, with 11 bases spanning the gap. The CDR3 covers 11 residues.